In this sample, the clone carrying this T cell receptor beta chain turned up many times. Antigen specificity is unknown. One junction end disagrees with the germline gene, perhaps due to a read error. These data belong to a study of neurological immune-mediated disorders. Study-wide findings and caveats: It was HTLV-1-associated myelopathy that showed the most TCR clonal expansion, while multiple sclerosis showed the least, falling below healthy controls.

Time point meaning: longitudinal time-point 3. The starting material, 2 million PBMCs stored at -80 C, gave rise to the unsorted libraries. The CDR3 consists of 16 residues. Germline V gene lookup returns CDR1 ENHRY and CDR2 SYGVKD. MiXCR, applied by TCRdb to the 5' RACE reads, yields one record per CDR3 protein. The sample contains more than 40,000 distinct CDR3 sequences, about 13% of which appear only once. The sequenced sample consisted of PBMCs. The chain carries TRBV10-3 and TRBJ1-6, with 7 bases aligning to TRBD1. The receptor was isolated from a male donor with HTLV-1-associated myelopathy (HAM/TSP). The DNA of the CDR3 is TGTGCCATCAGTGAGCGGGACAGCGCGCTGGATTCCCCCCTCCACTTT. Its translation: CAISERDSALDSPLHF.